Listed below are T cell receptor beta chains from one sample, sequenced in a study of blood T cell repertoires in COVID-19. Measured with immunoSEQ multiplex PCR; TCRdb has only the in-frame clones, and not every one. The data hold tens of thousands of clones, with over 75% observed a single time. Sequenced input: peripheral blood. The receptors were gathered from a man aged 65 to 85 with active or convalescent COVID-19. The CDR3 runs from the conserved cysteine through the conserved F or W. A D gene is named only where the DNA matches it firmly. The size field is filled for only some rows; it gives once, few, many or a size class.

d_call,clone_size,v_call,j_call,cdr3_nt,cdr3_aa
-,-,TRBV10-3,TRBJ1-3,TGTGCCATCAGTGACGTTCGGGGGTCTGGAAACACCATATATTTT,CAISDVRGSGNTIYF
TRBD1,-,TRBV19,TRBJ1-1,TGTGCCAGTAGCAAGGGACAGGGAGTCACTGAAGCTTTCTTT,CASSKGQGVTEAFF
TRBD1,-,TRBV28,TRBJ1-6,TGTGCCAGCAGTACCCACCGGACAGGATCAAATTCACCCCTCCACTTT,CASSTHRTGSNSPLHF
-,-,TRBV5-1,TRBJ2-1,TGCGCCAGCAGCTTGATGGGGGGAATTGCGTTCTTC,CASSLMGGIAFF
-,-,TRBV2,TRBJ1-3,TGTGCCAGCGCCGGAGGAGCCGGAAACACCATATATTTT,CASAGGAGNTIYF
-,once,TRBV4-2,TRBJ1-2,TGTGCCAGCAGCCAAGGCGTCCAGGGTACGGGCTACACCTTC,CASSQGVQGTGYTF
-,-,TRBV11-2,TRBJ1-4,TGTGCCAGCAGCTTAGTCGGACAGCGGAATGAAAAACTGTTTTTT,CASSLVGQRNEKLFF
-,-,TRBV19,TRBJ2-7,TGTGCCAGTAGTATTTTGGGAGGCCCCACGGGCGAGCAGTACTTC,CASSILGGPTGEQYF
-,-,TRBV5-5,TRBJ2-1,TGTGCCAGCAGCCCCCGGGACTGGGCCTACAATGAGCAGTTCTTC,CASSPRDWAYNEQFF
-,-,TRBV5-1,TRBJ2-1,TGCGCCAGCAGCTCCACAGTAGCGAACAATGAGCAGTTCTTC,CASSSTVANNEQFF
-,-,TRBV28,TRBJ1-2,TGTGCCAGCAGTTTGAAGGGGTATGGCTACACCTTC,CASSLKGYGYTF
-,-,TRBV2,TRBJ1-5,TGTGCCAGTAAGAACTCAGTGGGGGCGCCCCAGCATTTT,CASKNSVGAPQHF
-,-,TRBV5-1,TRBJ1-2,TGCGCCAGCAGCTTGGATTCAGGGCGCTATGGCTACACCTTC,CASSLDSGRYGYTF
TRBD1,-,TRBV5-1,TRBJ1-2,TGCGCCAGCAGCTGGACAGGGGACCTAAACTATGGCTACACCTTC,CASSWTGDLNYGYTF
-,-,TRBV28,TRBJ1-5,TGTGCCAGCAGTCCCTTAGGGGTGAGATGGGGACAGCCCCAGCATTTT,CASSPLGVRWGQPQHF
TRBD1,-,TRBV9,TRBJ1-1,TGTGCCAGCAGCGTAGGTCTTCTTTTGCGGCAGGGGGGTACTGAAGCTTTCTTT,CASSVGLLLRQGGTEAFF
TRBD1,-,TRBV28,TRBJ1-3,TGTGCCAGCAGGCCGACAGGGGGAAATGGAAACACCATATATTTT,CASRPTGGNGNTIYF
TRBD1,-,TRBV28,TRBJ1-1,TGTGCCAGCAGTTTCGGGACAGGGGGTTTTAGTAGAACTGAAGCTTTCTTT,CASSFGTGGFSRTEAFF
TRBD1,-,TRBV11-1,TRBJ1-1,TGTGCCAGCAGCTCCCCGAGGGGGCAGAGAAACACTGAAGCTTTCTTT,CASSSPRGQRNTEAFF
TRBD1,-,TRBV2,TRBJ1-6,TGTGCCAGCAACTCCGGGACAGGGGTTTATAATTCACCCCTCCACTTT,CASNSGTGVYNSPLHF
TRBD1,-,TRBV6-1,TRBJ1-1,TGTGCCAGCAGTGAAGACAGGGGATCTGAAGCTTTCTTT,CASSEDRGSEAFF
-,-,TRBV29-1,TRBJ2-3,TGCAGCCCAGTCCTGTATGATGCAAATACGCAGTATTTT,CSPVLYDANTQYF
-,-,TRBV19,TRBJ1-2,TGTGCCAGTAGTGGCGGTGGCAGACCGACCTATGGCTACACCTTC,CASSGGGRPTYGYTF
-,-,TRBV27,TRBJ1-5,TGTGCCAGCAGTTCATCTCAGGGGAGGCCCCAGCATTTT,CASSSSQGRPQHF
-,-,TRBV5-1,TRBJ2-1,TGCGCCAGCAGCTCAGGCGAATCCTACAATGAGCAGTTCTTC,CASSSGESYNEQFF
-,-,TRBV19,TRBJ2-3,TGTGCCAGTAGTGCGAGGACTCCAGATACGCAGTATTTT,CASSARTPDTQYF
TRBD1,-,TRBV27,TRBJ2-7,TGTGCCAGCAGTCCCGGGACAGGGATTACCTACGAGCAGTACTTC,CASSPGTGITYEQYF
-,-,TRBV7-9,TRBJ2-7,TGTGGCAGCGGAGGCCCCTCCTACGAGCAGTACTTC,CGSGGPSYEQYF
-,-,TRBV6-5,TRBJ2-5,TGTGCCAGCGAGGACTTTCAAGAGACCCAGTACTTC,CASEDFQETQYF
-,-,TRBV7-8,TRBJ2-1,TGTGCCAGCAGCTTAGCCGGACAATCTTCTAATGAGCAGTTCTTC,CASSLAGQSSNEQFF
-,-,TRBV4-3,TRBJ1-5,TGCGCCAGCAGCCAAGACTTCAAGGGGAATCAGCCCCAGCATTTT,CASSQDFKGNQPQHF
-,-,TRBV15,TRBJ1-4,TGTGCCACCAGCAGAGATAGAGGGATTAATGAAAAACTGTTTTTT,CATSRDRGINEKLFF
-,-,TRBV24-1,TRBJ1-2,TGTGCCACCAGTGACGACTACCGGTACGGCTACACCTTC,CATSDDYRYGYTF
TRBD1,-,TRBV5-1,TRBJ2-1,TGCGCCAGCAGCGGCCGGGACAGGGGGCGCAATGAGCAGTTCTTC,CASSGRDRGRNEQFF
-,-,TRBV5-4,TRBJ1-6,TGTGCCAGCAGCTTACAGACATCTATTAATTCACCCCTCCACTTT,CASSLQTSINSPLHF
TRBD2,-,TRBV5-5,TRBJ2-7,TGTGCCAGCAGCTTAAGACTAGCGGCCTACGAGCAGTACTTC,CASSLRLAAYEQYF
-,-,TRBV5-4,TRBJ2-6,TGTGCCAGCAGCTCAGGAAACTCTGGGGCCAACGTCCTGACTTTC,CASSSGNSGANVLTF
-,-,TRBV5-1,TRBJ2-1,TGCGCCAGCAGCTTGGGACAGGCTGTATCGTACAATGAGCAGTTCTTC,CASSLGQAVSYNEQFF
-,-,TRBV18,TRBJ1-1,TGTGCCAGCTCCGCCACCAGGGAAAACACTGAAGCTTTCTTT,CASSATRENTEAFF
TRBD1,-,TRBV5-1,TRBJ1-5,TGCGCCAGCAGCCCCGGGACAGGGGGAAGCAATCAGCCCCAGCATTTT,CASSPGTGGSNQPQHF
TRBD2,once,TRBV7-9,TRBJ2-7,TGTGCCAGCAGCCCCGGGACTAACGAGCAGTACTTC,CASSPGTNEQYF
TRBD2,few,TRBV7-8,TRBJ2-4,TGTGCCAGCAGCTTAGTTGTTGTACTAGCGTTGGGCCTTTTAGCCAAAAACATTCAGTACTTC,CASSLVVVLALGLLAKNIQYF
TRBD2,-,TRBV7-9,TRBJ2-5,TGTGCCAGCAGCCGCGGGGGCCAAGAGACCCAGTACTTC,CASSRGGQETQYF
-,-,TRBV19,TRBJ1-3,TGTGCCAGTAGTATGGGCACACACTCTGGAAACACCATATATTTT,CASSMGTHSGNTIYF
-,-,TRBV5-6,TRBJ1-4,TGTGCCAGCAGCTTGGCCCGACGCAGGGTTCTTAATGAAAAACTGTTTTTT,CASSLARRRVLNEKLFF
TRBD1,-,TRBV18,TRBJ2-5,TGTGCCAGCTCACCACCAGGGACAGTTCAAGAGACCCAGTACTTC,CASSPPGTVQETQYF
-,-,TRBV3-1/TRBV3-2,TRBJ2-7,TGTGCCAGCAGTAGGGGGAGCAAGGCCTACGAGCAGTACTTC,CASSRGSKAYEQYF
-,few,TRBV30,TRBJ1-1,TGTGCCTGGAGTGGTCGTGGGGGCTACACTGAAGCTTTCTTT,CAWSGRGGYTEAFF
TRBD1,-,TRBV28,TRBJ1-2,TGTGCCAGCAGCTTGATGACAGGGCTCTATGGCTACACCTTC,CASSLMTGLYGYTF
-,-,TRBV28,TRBJ1-2,TGTGCCAGCAGGCCTGGGGGGGGTGGCTACACCTTC,CASRPGGGGYTF
TRBD1,-,TRBV27,TRBJ2-7,TGTGCCAGCAGTCCGGGACAGAACGAGCAGTACTTC,CASSPGQNEQYF
-,-,TRBV6-4,TRBJ2-3,TGTGCCAGCAGCCCCTCGACAGCGCGCACAGATACGCAGTATTTT,CASSPSTARTDTQYF
TRBD1,-,TRBV5-6,TRBJ1-3,TGTGCCAGCAGCTCGGGGACAGTTGCTGGAAACACCATATATTTT,CASSSGTVAGNTIYF
-,-,TRBV5-1,TRBJ1-1,TGCGCCACCTCTCCCAGGGGATCAACTGAAGCTTTCTTT,CATSPRGSTEAFF